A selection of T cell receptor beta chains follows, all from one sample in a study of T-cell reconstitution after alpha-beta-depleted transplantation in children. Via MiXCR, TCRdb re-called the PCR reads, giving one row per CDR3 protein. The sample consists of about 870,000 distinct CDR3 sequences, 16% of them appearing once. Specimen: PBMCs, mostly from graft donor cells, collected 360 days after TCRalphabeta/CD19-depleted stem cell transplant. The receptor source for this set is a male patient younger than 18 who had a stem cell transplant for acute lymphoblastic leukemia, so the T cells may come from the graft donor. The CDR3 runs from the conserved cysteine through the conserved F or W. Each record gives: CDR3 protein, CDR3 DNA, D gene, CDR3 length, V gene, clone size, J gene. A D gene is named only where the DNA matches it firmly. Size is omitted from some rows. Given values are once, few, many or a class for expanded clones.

CDR3aa: CASSPHVGRALGLFF
CDR3nt: TGTGCCAGCAGCCCCCACGTTGGAAGGGCCCTGGGGCTGTTCTTC
d_gene: -
len: 15
v_gene: TRBV11-2
abundance: few
j_gene: TRBJ2-1

CDR3aa: CASSPRGGYGYTF
CDR3nt: TGTGCCAGCAGCCCCAGGGGAGGCTATGGCTACACCTTC
d_gene: -
len: 13
v_gene: TRBV7-2
abundance: -
j_gene: TRBJ1-2

CDR3aa: CASSHLLDRGPGNTIYF
CDR3nt: TGTGCCAGTAGCCACCTGCTGGACAGGGGGCCTGGAAACACCATATATTTT
d_gene: TRBD1
len: 17
v_gene: TRBV19
abundance: -
j_gene: TRBJ1-3

CDR3aa: CAISDGTDNQPQHF
CDR3nt: TGTGCCATCAGTGACGGGACAGACAATCAGCCCCAGCATTTT
d_gene: TRBD1
len: 14
v_gene: TRBV10-3
abundance: many
j_gene: TRBJ1-5

CDR3aa: CASRRWGSGAKNIQYF
CDR3nt: TGCGCCAGCAGACGATGGGGCAGTGGGGCCAAAAACATTCAGTACTTC
d_gene: -
len: 16
v_gene: TRBV4-1
abundance: -
j_gene: TRBJ2-4

CDR3aa: CAGLAGSSYEQYF
CDR3nt: TGCGCTGGACTAGCGGGGAGCTCCTACGAGCAGTACTTC
d_gene: TRBD2
len: 13
v_gene: TRBV29-1
abundance: -
j_gene: TRBJ2-7

CDR3aa: CASSSSPSTGYYEKLFF
CDR3nt: TGTGCCAGCAGTTCGTCCCCATCGACAGGGTATTACGAAAAACTGTTTTTT
d_gene: TRBD1
len: 17
v_gene: TRBV12-3/TRBV12-4
abundance: -
j_gene: TRBJ1-4

CDR3aa: CASSQLTLDYEQYF
CDR3nt: TGTGCCAGCAGCCAACTTACCCTAGACTACGAGCAGTACTTC
d_gene: -
len: 14
v_gene: TRBV3-1
abundance: -
j_gene: TRBJ2-7

CDR3aa: CASTTGAEKAFF
CDR3nt: TGTGCCAGCACCACGGGGGCCGAGAAAGCGTTTTTT
d_gene: -
len: 12
v_gene: TRBV12-3/TRBV12-4
abundance: many
j_gene: TRBJ1-4

CDR3aa: CASSLEVGTGELFF
CDR3nt: TGCGCCAGCAGCTTGGAGGTGGGCACCGGGGAGCTGTTTTTT
d_gene: -
len: 14
v_gene: TRBV5-1
abundance: many
j_gene: TRBJ2-2

CDR3aa: CASSGQGNGYTF
CDR3nt: TGTGCCAGCAGCGGACAGGGGAACGGCTACACCTTC
d_gene: TRBD1
len: 12
v_gene: TRBV12-3/TRBV12-4
abundance: few
j_gene: TRBJ1-2

CDR3aa: CASSEPYDPAGVNEQFF
CDR3nt: TGTGCCAGCAGCGAACCTTATGACCCAGCCGGAGTGAATGAGCAGTTCTTC
d_gene: -
len: 17
v_gene: TRBV2
abundance: -
j_gene: TRBJ2-1

CDR3aa: CASSPVDSHSGNTIYF
CDR3nt: TGTGCCAGCTCACCAGTTGACAGCCACTCTGGAAACACCATATATTTT
d_gene: -
len: 16
v_gene: TRBV18
abundance: -
j_gene: TRBJ1-3

CDR3aa: CAISPLLAGGPNEQFF
CDR3nt: TGTGCCATCAGCCCATTACTAGCGGGAGGGCCCAATGAGCAGTTCTTC
d_gene: TRBD2
len: 16
v_gene: TRBV10-3
abundance: few
j_gene: TRBJ2-1

CDR3aa: CARQWLSRSYNSPLHF
CDR3nt: TGTGCCAGGCAATGGTTATCGAGGTCCTATAATTCACCCCTCCACTTT
d_gene: -
len: 16
v_gene: TRBV12-3/TRBV12-4
abundance: few
j_gene: TRBJ1-6

CDR3aa: CATSRESGGRGGYTF
CDR3nt: TGTGCCACCAGCAGAGAGAGCGGGGGGCGCGGGGGCTACACCTTC
d_gene: -
len: 15
v_gene: TRBV15
abundance: -
j_gene: TRBJ1-2

CDR3aa: CASSLEHNNEQFF
CDR3nt: TGTGCCAGCAGCTTAGAACATAACAATGAGCAGTTCTTC
d_gene: -
len: 13
v_gene: TRBV7-9
abundance: many
j_gene: TRBJ2-1

CDR3aa: CSAEGGDLKGETQYF
CDR3nt: TGCAGCGCTGAGGGGGGGGACCTAAAGGGGGAGACCCAGTACTTC
d_gene: -
len: 15
v_gene: TRBV29-1
abundance: few
j_gene: TRBJ2-5

CDR3aa: CATSDSDRGAGGYTF
CDR3nt: TGTGCCACCAGTGATTCGGACAGGGGGGCAGGTGGCTACACCTTC
d_gene: TRBD1
len: 15
v_gene: TRBV24-1
abundance: -
j_gene: TRBJ1-2

CDR3aa: CASSSNYRTSGSMDF
CDR3nt: TGTGCCAGCAGCTCGAACTACAGGACTAGCGGGAGTATGGACTTC
d_gene: TRBD2
len: 15
v_gene: TRBV7-4
abundance: -
j_gene: TRBJ2-4

CDR3aa: CASSLGVLNTGELFF
CDR3nt: TGTGCCAGCAGCTTAGGGGTGCTGAACACCGGGGAGCTGTTTTTT
d_gene: -
len: 15
v_gene: TRBV11-3
abundance: many
j_gene: TRBJ2-2

CDR3aa: CASRPNFWEVTQYF
CDR3nt: TGTGCCAGCAGGCCCAACTTCTGGGAAGTTACGCAGTATTTT
d_gene: -
len: 14
v_gene: TRBV7-3
abundance: few
j_gene: TRBJ2-3

CDR3aa: CATSDLIGITDTQYF
CDR3nt: TGTGCCACCAGTGACCTTATAGGGATCACAGATACGCAGTATTTT
d_gene: -
len: 15
v_gene: TRBV24-1
abundance: -
j_gene: TRBJ2-3

CDR3aa: CATSDYGQGAYEQYF
CDR3nt: TGTGCCACCAGTGATTACGGACAGGGGGCGTACGAGCAGTACTTC
d_gene: TRBD1
len: 15
v_gene: TRBV24-1
abundance: many
j_gene: TRBJ2-7

CDR3aa: CSVGTDYSNQPQHF
CDR3nt: TGCAGCGTTGGGACGGACTATAGCAATCAGCCCCAGCATTTT
d_gene: -
len: 14
v_gene: TRBV29-1
abundance: -
j_gene: TRBJ1-5

CDR3aa: CASSWSGGHEQYF
CDR3nt: TGCGCCAGCAGCTGGTCTGGGGGCCACGAGCAGTACTTC
d_gene: -
len: 13
v_gene: TRBV5-1
abundance: -
j_gene: TRBJ2-7

CDR3aa: CASRNGEKLFF
CDR3nt: TGTGCCAGCAGGAACGGGGAAAAACTGTTTTTT
d_gene: -
len: 11
v_gene: TRBV25-1
abundance: many
j_gene: TRBJ1-4

CDR3aa: CASSIWGTDTEAFF
CDR3nt: TGTGCCAGTAGTATATGGGGGACGGATACTGAAGCTTTCTTT
d_gene: -
len: 14
v_gene: TRBV19
abundance: once
j_gene: TRBJ1-1

CDR3aa: CSANSGSDPTDTQYF
CDR3nt: TGCAGTGCCAATTCTGGATCTGACCCCACAGATACGCAGTATTTT
d_gene: -
len: 15
v_gene: TRBV20-1
abundance: few
j_gene: TRBJ2-3

CDR3aa: CASSIGAVPYEQYF
CDR3nt: TGTGCCAGTAGTATAGGAGCCGTCCCCTACGAGCAGTACTTC
d_gene: -
len: 14
v_gene: TRBV19
abundance: -
j_gene: TRBJ2-7

CDR3aa: CASSYNGIPDTQYF
CDR3nt: TGTGCCAGCAGCTACAATGGGATCCCGGATACGCAGTATTTT
d_gene: -
len: 14
v_gene: TRBV3-1
abundance: -
j_gene: TRBJ2-3

CDR3aa: CASSNRQLNQPQHF
CDR3nt: TGTGCCAGCAGCAACCGACAGCTCAATCAGCCCCAGCATTTT
d_gene: -
len: 14
v_gene: TRBV7-8
abundance: -
j_gene: TRBJ1-5

CDR3aa: CASSPGTGLAKNIQYF
CDR3nt: TGTGCCAGCAGCCCCGGGACGGGGCTCGCCAAAAACATTCAGTACTTC
d_gene: -
len: 16
v_gene: TRBV3-1
abundance: many
j_gene: TRBJ2-4

CDR3aa: CATNPHGYSGEQYF
CDR3nt: TGTGCCACCAACCCCCACGGCTACTCAGGGGAGCAGTACTTC
d_gene: -
len: 14
v_gene: TRBV7-2
abundance: few
j_gene: TRBJ2-7

CDR3aa: CSARVSGSHIQYF
CDR3nt: TGCAGTGCTAGGGTCAGCGGGAGTCACATTCAGTACTTC
d_gene: TRBD2
len: 13
v_gene: TRBV20-1
abundance: -
j_gene: TRBJ2-4

CDR3aa: CASSPTGLAGGKQYF
CDR3nt: TGCGCCAGCAGCCCCACGGGACTAGCGGGAGGAAAGCAGTACTTC
d_gene: TRBD2
len: 15
v_gene: TRBV4-1
abundance: -
j_gene: TRBJ2-7

CDR3aa: CASSSKFGTGGRDEKLFF
CDR3nt: TGTGCCAGCAGCTCCAAATTCGGGACAGGGGGCAGGGATGAAAAACTGTTTTTT
d_gene: TRBD1
len: 18
v_gene: TRBV11-1
abundance: few
j_gene: TRBJ1-4

CDR3aa: CSVLLQGNYGYTF
CDR3nt: TGCAGCGTTCTACTACAGGGGAACTATGGCTACACCTTC
d_gene: TRBD1
len: 13
v_gene: TRBV29-1
abundance: -
j_gene: TRBJ1-2

CDR3aa: CASSLVLSGRETQYF
CDR3nt: TGCGCCAGCAGCTTGGTTCTGTCGGGACGGGAGACCCAGTACTTC
d_gene: -
len: 15
v_gene: TRBV5-1
abundance: many
j_gene: TRBJ2-5

CDR3aa: CASSLDRGRLKTQYF
CDR3nt: TGTGCCAGCAGCTTAGACAGGGGGCGGTTGAAGACCCAGTATTTC
d_gene: TRBD1
len: 15
v_gene: TRBV7-9
abundance: many
j_gene: TRBJ2-5

CDR3aa: CATGGRTDTQYF
CDR3nt: TGTGCCACCGGGGGGCGGACAGATACGCAGTATTTT
d_gene: -
len: 12
v_gene: TRBV19
abundance: -
j_gene: TRBJ2-3